This T cell receptor beta chain was identified during a study of cytomegalovirus exposure and HLA in healthy donors. Study-wide points: Later analysis demonstrated an association between a missense DCLRE1C variant and TCR beta V- and J-gene trimming. What a later analysis reportedly showed was that an Asian-associated ancestry cluster had fewer N-insertions than the 666-donor mean.

The PCR employed 60 Vbeta primers together with 13 Jbeta primers. Only in-frame clones appear in the TCRdb table, and some are missing; sequencing was by immunoSEQ multiplex PCR. Seen here are 64,000 or so clones, 70% observed once, and the top ten hold roughly 9.8%. Participants comprised healthy donors of bone marrow. The table lists this clone with a count of one. Its specificity is not known. Germline CDR1 and CDR2: SGHRS and YFSETQ. The length of the CDR3 is 15 residues. V lost 4 bases to trimming and J lost 7 bases, with 17 bases between them. The receptor comes from a woman between 50 and 59 years old in good health and CMV-seropositive. J is TRBJ1-4 and V is TRBV5-1; no reliable D call. Sequencing was carried out using PBMCs. The CDR3 here is CASSPRSATGEKLFF. The CDR3 DNA reads TGCGCCAGCAGCCCGAGATCCGCGACGGGTGAAAAACTGTTTTTT.